This T cell receptor (beta chain) was identified in a study of CD8 T cells in ankylosing spondylitis. Study-wide findings and caveats: In ankylosing spondylitis blood, a motif of roughly eight highly homologous TCR beta variants appeared characteristic. Clones linked to disease, bearing a CD8+ phenotype, were relatively rare in peripheral blood. Reported data indicate significant enrichment of disease-linked clones within matched ankylosing spondylitis synovial fluid.

CDR3 length: 13 residues. V gave up 2 bases and J gave up 7 bases; unmatched junction bases: 4. Germline CDR1 reads DFQATT; CDR2 reads SNEGSKA (reference sequence). This clonotype was picked up a small number of times. The antigen is not known. One entry per CDR3 protein results from TCRdb running MiXCR on the 5' RACE reads. The top ten hold about 0.89% of the sample, which has hundreds of thousands of distinct CDR3 sequences, 26% seen once. The gene calls are TRBV20-1 and TRBJ2-1; 8 nucleotides agree with TRBD2. The clonotype originates from a male donor with ankylosing spondylitis. The source material was blood, either unsorted or a sorted T cell fraction (not recorded which). The CDR3 loop reads CSARTAGDNEQFF. The CDR3 nucleotides are TGCAGTGCTAGAACAGCGGGAGATAATGAGCAGTTCTTC.